This entry lists 5 T cell receptor beta chains sequenced from one sample in a study of beta chain features in type 1 diabetes. Study-level findings and limits: TCRB CDR3s were moderately but significantly shorter in Type 1 diabetes patients in all four CD4+ subsets.

What was sequenced were expressed TCRB transcripts, since all of the isolated RNA had been reverse transcribed. Method: immunoSEQ multiplex PCR; TCRdb's copy keeps in-frame clones and lacks some. Of about 400,000 clones in the sample, over 10% were seen once. Antigens for these TCRs are unknown. Material: naive CD4+ T cells from blood. These receptors all stem from a woman in her late teens or twenties with type 1 diabetes.

The chain is built from TRBV7-2 and TRBJ2-5; TRBD2 is a possible D gene (5 bases). CDR1 SGHTA and CDR2 FQGNSA come from the germline V gene. V gave up 1 base and J gave up 5 bases, with 11 bases separating them. This CDR3 contains 14 residues. As DNA, the CDR3 is TGTGCCAGCAGCTTAGTGGCTAGCTCGGAGACCCAGTACTTC. Translated, it gives CASSLVASSETQYF.

V is TRBV30 and J is TRBJ2-3, with D perhaps matching TRBD1 (5 bases). Per germline, CDR1 GTSNPN and CDR2 SVGIG (reference sequence). V shed 8 bases and J shed 2 bases, with 11 bases lying between them. The CDR3 has 12 amino acids. This chain's CDR3 is CARQLLTDTQYF. CDR3 bases: TGTGCCAGACAGCTACTCACAGATACGCAGTATTTT.

The chain joins TRBV7-9 to TRBJ1-4; 7 bases are shared with TRBD1. The CDR3 sequence is 14 residues long. J was trimmed by 7 bases and V by 1 base; bases with no gene match: 3. The germline gives CDR1 SEHNR, CDR2 FQNEAQ (reference sequence). In DNA form, the CDR3 reads TGTGCCAGCAGCTTAGTTGGGACAGCTGAAAAACTGTTTTTT. It is translated as CASSLVGTAEKLFF.

This clone came up a few times. The chain has TRBV15 and TRBJ2-3; tentatively, D is TRBD2 (5 bases). The germline V and J ends were trimmed by 3 bases and 6 bases, with 16 bases remaining between them. CDR1 is LNHNV and CDR2 is YYDKDF in the germline V gene (reference sequence). This CDR3 region has 15 residues. For the CDR3, the DNA is TGTGCCACCAGCAGCCCAGATGCGGGTCAGGATACGCAGTATTTT. It encodes CATSSPDAGQDTQYF. Combining the CDR3 with reference TRBV15 and TRBJ2-3 gives the whole variable domain DAMVIQNPRYQVTQFGKPVTLSCSQTLNHNVMYWYQQKSSQAPKLLFHYYDKDFNNEADTPDNFQSRRPNTSFCFLDIRSPGLGDTAMYLCATSSPDAGQDTQYFGPGTRLTVL.

The genes are TRBV5-1 and TRBJ2-1; D may be TRBD2 (5 bases). With 3 bases removed from V and 6 bases from J, the gap between germline ends came to 10 bases. This CDR3 is built from 13 residues. CDR1 is SGHRS, CDR2 YFSETQ, per germline. The CDR3 here is CASSWELGNEQFF. The CDR3, as DNA: TGCGCCAGCAGCTGGGAGTTGGGCAATGAGCAGTTCTTC. Full variable domain (missing parts from reference TRBV5-1 and TRBJ2-1): KAGVTQTPRYLIKTRGQQVTLSCSPISGHRSVSWYQQTPGQGLQFLFEYFSETQRNKGNFPGRFSGRQFSNSRSEMNVSTLELGDSALYLCASSWELGNEQFFGPGTRLTVL.